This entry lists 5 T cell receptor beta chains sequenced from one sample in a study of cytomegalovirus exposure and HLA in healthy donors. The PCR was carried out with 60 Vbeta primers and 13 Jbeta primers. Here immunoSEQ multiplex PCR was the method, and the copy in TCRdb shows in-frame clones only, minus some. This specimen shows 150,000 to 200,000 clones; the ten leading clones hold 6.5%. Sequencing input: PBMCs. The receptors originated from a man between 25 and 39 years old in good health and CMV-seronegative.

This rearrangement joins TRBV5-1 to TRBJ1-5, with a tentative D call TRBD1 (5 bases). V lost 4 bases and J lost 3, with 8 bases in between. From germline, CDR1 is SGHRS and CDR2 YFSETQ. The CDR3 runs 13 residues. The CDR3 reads CASSQGLNQPQHF. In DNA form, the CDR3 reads TGCGCCAGCAGCCAGGGCCTCAATCAGCCCCAGCATTTT. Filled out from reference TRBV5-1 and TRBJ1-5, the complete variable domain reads KAGVTQTPRYLIKTRGQQVTLSCSPISGHRSVSWYQQTPGQGLQFLFEYFSETQRNKGNFPGRFSGRQFSNSRSEMNVSTLELGDSALYLCASSQGLNQPQHFGDGTRLSIL.

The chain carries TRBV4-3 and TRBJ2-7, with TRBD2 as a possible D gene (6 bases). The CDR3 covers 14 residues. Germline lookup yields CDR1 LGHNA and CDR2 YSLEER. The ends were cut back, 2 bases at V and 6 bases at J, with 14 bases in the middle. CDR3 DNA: TGCGCCAGCAGCCAAACCGGGACTCTTTCCGAGCAGTACTTC. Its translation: CASSQTGTLSEQYF.

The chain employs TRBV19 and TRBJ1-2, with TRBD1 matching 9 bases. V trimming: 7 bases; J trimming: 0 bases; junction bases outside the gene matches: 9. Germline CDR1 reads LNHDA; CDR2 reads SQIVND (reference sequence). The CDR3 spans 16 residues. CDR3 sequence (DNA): TGTGCCAGTACTCGACAGGGGGATTACTCTAACTATGGCTACACCTTC. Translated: CASTRQGDYSNYGYTF.

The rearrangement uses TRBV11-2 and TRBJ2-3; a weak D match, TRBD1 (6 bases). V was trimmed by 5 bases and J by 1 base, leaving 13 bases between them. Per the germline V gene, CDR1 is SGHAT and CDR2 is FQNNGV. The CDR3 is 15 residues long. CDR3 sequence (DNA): TGTGCCAGCAGCCCATCGGCAGGGGGCACAGATACGCAGTATTTT. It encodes CASSPSAGGTDTQYF.

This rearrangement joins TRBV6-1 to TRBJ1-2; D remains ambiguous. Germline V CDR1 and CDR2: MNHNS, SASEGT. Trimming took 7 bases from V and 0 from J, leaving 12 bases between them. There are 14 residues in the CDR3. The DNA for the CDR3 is TGTGCCAGCATAGCGGGCACTCCTAACTATGGCTACACCTTC. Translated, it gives CASIAGTPNYGYTF.